This T cell receptor (beta chain) was retrieved from a study of T cell clonotyping in hematopoietic cell transplantation. About the study: Pretransplant recipient samples were taken after cytoreduction. Notes on the study in general: Pathologically expanded recipient clonotypes increased progressively from day 30 to day 180 as diversity fell.

Sequenced by immunoSEQ multiplex PCR; TCRdb stores in-frame clones only, minus some. The data hold 75,000 to 95,000 clones, with 95% to 97% observed a single time. Time point: recipient sample about 28 days before transplant, after cytoreduction. Blood collection times were about day -28 and days 30, 100, 180 posttransplant. As regards this clone: Its matching antigen is unknown.

Germline CDR1 and CDR2: MNHNS and SASEGT. This CDR3 is 15 amino acids long. Trimming pared 7 bases from V and 3 bases from J, leaving 16 bases between. This TCR was recovered from a woman in her forties or fifties with acute myeloid leukemia. Some clones in this sample may be carry-over from other donors' samples. Sample: peripheral blood mononuclear cells, taken before stem cell transplant. The chain employs TRBV6-1 and TRBJ2-1; D possibly corresponds to TRBD1 (6 bases). The CDR3 sequence: CASILGQGSYNEQFF. The CDR3 region has the DNA TGTGCCAGCATATTGGGGCAGGGGAGCTACAATGAGCAGTTCTTC.